This section outlines one T cell receptor (beta chain) sequence together with its context. The germline gene is not matched at one end of the junction; a read error may be the cause. Germline CDR1 and CDR2: MNHEY and SVGEGT. This CDR3 contains 14 residues. Using RNA transcripts, the TCR beta CDR3 regions were amplified. An opening RT-PCR round employed HTBI primers and preceded a second-round multiplex PCR. TCRdb passed the multiplex PCR reads through MiXCR, listing each CDR3 protein once. Of 23,000 or so distinct CDR3 sequences listed, around 50% are singletons. The data are from a study of Graves' ophthalmopathy and Graves' hyperthyroidism. Across the whole study: The study drew peripheral blood at initial diagnosis, before any treatment.

The TCR comes from an adult woman with stable Graves' hyperthyroidism. The specimen was peripheral blood. V usage is TRBV6-2 or TRBV6-3 and J usage is TRBJ2-3; 12 positions match TRBD1. CDR3 sequence: CAAGAGQGADTQYF. Written as DNA, the CDR3 is TGTGCCGCCGGCGCGGGACAGGGGGCAGATACGCAGTACTTT.